The 5 T cell receptor beta chains below were found in one sample sequenced in a study of chemoradiotherapy in HPV16-positive cancers. Here immunoSEQ multiplex PCR was the method, and the copy in TCRdb shows in-frame clones only, minus some. The sample has under 15,000 clones; over 75% are singletons. The specimen was taken from a patient who underwent chemoradiotherapy. The receptors originated from a human donor with HPV-associated anogenital cancer.

The rearrangement joins TRBV20-1 to TRBJ1-2; unclear D gene. Per the germline V gene, CDR1 is DFQATT and CDR2 is SNEGSKA (reference sequence). The V and J ends lost 7 bases and 1 base respectively, with 4 bases between them. This CDR3 spans 10 amino acids. CDR3 coding DNA: TGCAGTGGAGATAACTATGGCTACACCTTC. Translating gives CSGDNYGYTF.

The CDR3: CASSFSLSDTQYF. The CDR3 DNA reads as TGTGCCAGCAGCTTTAGTTTATCGGATACGCAGTATTTT. The V call is TRBV5-4, the J call TRBJ2-3; D remains unclear. Germline CDR1 and CDR2: SGHNT and YYREEE (reference sequence). Trimming removed 2 bases at V and 6 bases at J, with 10 bases between. The CDR3 loop spans 13 amino acids.

The chain carries TRBV7-3 and TRBJ2-1; perhaps TRBD2 as D (7 bases). V lost 2 bases and J lost 4, with 12 bases in between. Looked up from germline, CDR1 is SGHTA and CDR2 is FQGTGA. This CDR3 comprises 15 residues. As DNA, the CDR3 is TGTGCCAGCAGCTTAGGGGGGGCAAGTTACAATGAGCAGTTCTTC. Translation: CASSLGGASYNEQFF.

V and J are TRBV19 and TRBJ1-6, with D possibly matching TRBD1 (6 bases). V dropped 5 bases and J dropped 7 bases, with 21 bases sitting between them. The CDR3 has 17 residues. Germline lookup yields CDR1 LNHDA and CDR2 SQIVND (reference sequence). CDR3 nucleotide sequence: TGTGCCAGTAGTCGGTCCGCCGGGACAACAAGAAATTCACCCCTCCACTTT. Its translation is CASSRSAGTTRNSPLHF.

CDR3 DNA sequence: TGCGCCAGCAGCCAAACGTTCCGAATTTCGACCTACGAGCAGTACTTC. Protein product: CASSQTFRISTYEQYF. V usage is TRBV4-3 and J usage is TRBJ2-7; the D is unclear. In germline, CDR1 is LGHNA, CDR2 YSLEER. This CDR3 comprises 16 residues. Trimming removed 2 bases from V and 2 bases from J, with 16 bases in between.